These 26 T cell receptor beta chains share one sample of origin, sequenced in a study of shared clonotypes between healthy human individuals. Method: immunoSEQ multiplex PCR; TCRdb's copy keeps in-frame clones and lacks some. The table records over a million clones, roughly 96% of them present only once. The sample taken for sequencing was naive CD4+ T cells sorted from blood. Subset: CD45RA+ positively selected. The source of these receptors is a man younger than 45 in good health.

This chain links TRBV19 with TRBJ1-5; D remains unclear. Trimming pared 10 bases from V and 0 bases from J, leaving 10 bases between. Germline-derived CDR1 and CDR2 are LNHDA and SQIVND (reference sequence). The CDR3 spans 13 residues. CDR3: CANRPYSNQPQHF. CDR3 nucleotide sequence: TGTGCCAATAGGCCTTATAGCAATCAGCCCCAGCATTTT.

This chain joins TRBV30 and TRBJ2-1; TRBD2 matches at 7 bases. This CDR3 has 13 residues. V was pared by 7 bases and J by 4 bases, with 7 bases of the junction left unmatched. CDR1 is GTSNPN, CDR2 SVGIG, per germline (reference sequence). The CDR3 DNA follows: TGTGCCTCCGCCTGGGGGGGGTACAATGAGCAGTTCTTC. The encoded protein is CASAWGGYNEQFF.

This chain uses TRBV9 with TRBJ2-2; D unclear. Trimming stripped 0 bases from V and 0 bases from J, with 6 bases between. There are 15 residues in the CDR3. Germline V gives CDR1 SGDLS, CDR2 YYNGEE. The CDR3: CASSVVRANTGELFF. CDR3 DNA sequence: TGTGCCAGCAGCGTAGTAAGGGCGAACACCGGGGAGCTGTTTTTT.

In the case of this clone: At the DNA level, this CDR3 is encoded by other sequences in the same sample as well. The chain employs TRBV6-5 and TRBJ2-5; D possibly corresponds to TRBD2 (6 bases). The germline V gene has CDR1 MNHEY and CDR2 SVGAGI. The CDR3 extends over 13 amino acids. Trimming cost V 6 bases and J 2 bases, with 10 bases left between them. The CDR3 region has the DNA TGTGCCAGCAGACGGGACTCACAAGAGACCCAGTACTTC. This sequence encodes CASRRDSQETQYF.

This clone was observed once. The chain has TRBV7-9 and TRBJ2-5; TRBD2 might be the D (6 bases). V was pared by 4 bases and J by 4 bases, with 19 bases between. Germline V gene sequence: CDR1 SEHNR, CDR2 FQNEAQ (reference sequence). This CDR3 has 16 amino acids. Here the CDR3 DNA reads TGTGCCAGCAGCTCAATCCTTGGGGCAGCGGGAGAGACCCAGTACTTC. Translated: CASSSILGAAGETQYF.

The chain carries TRBV27 and TRBJ2-5; 9 bases align to TRBD2. V was clipped by 4 bases and J by 3 bases; unmatched bases: 9. Per the germline V gene, CDR1 is MNHEY and CDR2 is SMNVEV (reference sequence). The CDR3 consists of 16 residues. The CDR3 DNA reads as TGTGCCAGCAGTTATAAGGCGGGAGGGCTAGAAGAGACCCAGTACTTC. This gives the protein CASSYKAGGLEETQYF.

The chain combines TRBV7-2 with TRBJ1-5; the match to TRBD1 covers 10 bases. The CDR3 covers 15 residues. Per the germline V gene, CDR1 is SGHTA and CDR2 is FQGNSA. J was trimmed by 7 bases and V by 3 bases; bases with no gene match: 6. CDR3 sequence: CASSLDRGILQPQHF. CDR3 nucleotides: TGTGCCAGCAGCTTGGACAGGGGGATACTACAGCCCCAGCATTTT.

This clone was found once. The chain recombines TRBV19 with TRBJ2-3; no firm D call. CDR3 length: 12 amino acids. The V end lost 4 bases, the J end lost 7 bases, and 9 bases lay between the germline ends. Germline-derived CDR1 and CDR2 are LNHDA and SQIVND (reference sequence). This chain's CDR3 is CASSRTAHTQYF. CDR3 bases: TGTGCCAGTAGTAGAACAGCTCATACGCAGTATTTT. The complete variable domain, with remaining parts taken from reference TRBV19 and TRBJ2-3, reads DGGITQSPKYLFRKEGQNVTLSCEQNLNHDAMYWYRQDPGQGLRLIYYSQIVNDFQKGDIAEGYSVSREKKESFPLTVTSAQKNPTAFYLCASSRTAHTQYFGPGTRLTVL.

This chain's CDR3 is CSGGQTNTEAFF. The CDR3 region has the DNA TGCAGCGGTGGACAGACGAACACTGAAGCTTTCTTT. The genes are TRBV29-1 and TRBJ1-1, with D possibly matching TRBD1 (6 bases). V lost 7 bases and J 1 base, leaving 10 bases between the germline ends. The CDR3 runs 12 residues. Germline V gives CDR1 SQVTM, CDR2 ANQGSEA.

The chain is built from TRBV6-1 and TRBJ2-3; D might be TRBD2 (6 bases). The CDR3 has 15 residues. Germline V gene data show CDR1 as MNHNS and CDR2 as SASEGT. V was trimmed by 4 bases and J by 2 bases, leaving 13 bases between them. As DNA, the CDR3 is TGTGCCAGCAGTGCCAGGGCGGGGTCCACAGATACGCAGTATTTT. This translates into CASSARAGSTDTQYF.

The rearrangement links TRBV7-9 to TRBJ2-1; TRBD1 matches at 9 bases. This CDR3 is built from 15 residues. V gave up 5 bases and J gave up 3 bases; unmatched junction bases: 5. Germline assignment: CDR1 SEHNR and CDR2 FQNEAQ (reference sequence). CDR3 region: CASSPGTGYYNEQFF. The CDR3 nucleotides are TGTGCCAGCAGCCCCGGGACAGGGTACTACAATGAGCAGTTCTTC.

The table lists this clone with a count of one. The chain carries TRBV9 and TRBJ2-7; tentatively, D is TRBD2 (6 bases). The CDR3 runs 14 residues. The V end was cut by 4 bases, the J end by 2 bases, with 13 bases between. Germline CDR1 reads SGDLS; CDR2 reads YYNGEE. CDR3 DNA sequence: TGTGCCAGCAGCCTGTTAGCGGACCCCTACGAGCAGTACTTC. It translates to CASSLLADPYEQYF.

The V gene is TRBV7-2, the J gene TRBJ1-2; D unclear. The germline V and J ends were trimmed by 2 bases and 4 bases, with 8 bases remaining between them. The CDR3 length is 13 residues. Looked up from germline, CDR1 is SGHTA and CDR2 is FQGNSA. This chain's CDR3 is CASSLYPAYGYTF. The CDR3, as DNA: TGTGCCAGCAGCTTATACCCTGCCTATGGCTACACCTTC.

The chain links TRBV11-2 to TRBJ2-7, with a tentative D call TRBD1 (6 bases). The CDR3 has 15 residues. CDR1 and CDR2 from the germline V gene are SGHAT and FQNNGV. V lost 0 bases to trimming and J lost 2 bases, with 11 bases between them. The CDR3 nucleotides are TGTGCCAGCAGCTTAGAAGGGGGACACACCTACGAGCAGTACTTC. This gives the protein CASSLEGGHTYEQYF.

This chain uses TRBV19 with TRBJ2-1, with unresolved D. The CDR3 is 13 amino acids. Germline CDR1 LNHDA, CDR2 SQIVND (reference sequence). V lost 5 bases and J 9 bases, leaving 14 bases between the germline ends. DNA for the CDR3: TGTGCCAGTAGTTCCCAGATAGCAGGTGAGCAGTTCTTC. Translation gives CASSSQIAGEQFF.

The chain recombines TRBV28 with TRBJ2-5; weak D call: TRBD1 (6 bases). This CDR3 is built from 16 residues. Trimming removed 3 bases at V and 2 bases at J, with 16 bases between. CDR1 MDHEN and CDR2 SYDVKM come from the germline V gene. The chain's CDR3 is CASSFLWTDRQETQYF. The CDR3 DNA is TGTGCCAGCAGTTTTCTCTGGACGGACAGACAAGAGACCCAGTACTTC.

This chain links TRBV5-4 with TRBJ2-7, with 7 bases aligning to TRBD1. The CDR3 is 16 amino acids. The germline V gene has CDR1 SGHNT and CDR2 YYREEE (reference sequence). Losses at the gene ends were 2 bases for V and 2 bases for J; bases not matched to a gene: 10. The CDR3 reads CASSFIQGEFPYEQYF. In DNA, the CDR3 is TGTGCCAGCAGCTTCATTCAGGGGGAGTTTCCCTACGAGCAGTACTTC.

The chain joins TRBV10-3 to TRBJ2-1, with D hard to call. Germline CDR1 is ENHRY and CDR2 is SYGVKD. V lost 0 bases, J lost 7 bases, and 10 bases lay in between. This CDR3 is built from 14 residues. The CDR3 spells CAISESKSRNEQFF. For the CDR3, the DNA is TGTGCCATCAGTGAGTCGAAATCCCGGAATGAGCAGTTCTTC.

The V and J genes are TRBV4-3 and TRBJ2-1; 13 nucleotides align to TRBD2. Per the germline V gene, CDR1 is LGHNA and CDR2 is YSLEER. The length of the CDR3 is 16 residues. With 3 bases clipped from V and 6 bases from J, the junction kept 5 bases outside the gene matches. The CDR3 coding sequence is TGCGCCAGCAGCCAGGGACTAGCGGGACACTCCAATGAGCAGTTCTTC. It specifies CASSQGLAGHSNEQFF.

CDR3 sequence: CASSLDIWEPSTDTQYF. The CDR3 DNA follows: TGTGCCAGCAGCTTAGATATCTGGGAGCCTAGCACAGATACGCAGTATTTT. The V call is TRBV7-2, the J call TRBJ2-3; weak D call: TRBD2 (5 bases). The CDR3 is 17 amino acids. The V and J ends lost 1 base and 0 bases respectively, with 14 bases between them. Germline values: CDR1 SGHTA, CDR2 FQGNSA.

V gene TRBV5-1 combines with J gene TRBJ2-5; no clear D. CDR3 size: 14 residues. Germline V gives CDR1 SGHRS, CDR2 YFSETQ. The V end lost 4 bases, the J end lost 1 base, and 11 bases lay between the germline ends. The CDR3 bases are TGCGCCAGCAGCCCTACCTTGGCCCAAGAGACCCAGTACTTC. This sequence encodes CASSPTLAQETQYF. Complete variable domain (other parts from reference TRBV5-1 and TRBJ2-5): KAGVTQTPRYLIKTRGQQVTLSCSPISGHRSVSWYQQTPGQGLQFLFEYFSETQRNKGNFPGRFSGRQFSNSRSEMNVSTLELGDSALYLCASSPTLAQETQYFGPGTRLLVL.

This clone was detected only once. The chain combines TRBV18 with TRBJ2-7, with D unresolved. The CDR3 spans 14 residues. Germline assignment: CDR1 KGHSH and CDR2 LQKENI. V dropped 0 bases and J dropped 3 bases, with 9 bases sitting between them. The CDR3 DNA reads as TGTGCCAGCTCACCACCGTTCTCGGGCTACGAGCAGTACTTC. Translated, it gives CASSPPFSGYEQYF. Based on the CDR3 plus reference TRBV18 and TRBJ2-7, the full variable domain is NAGVMQNPRHLVRRRGQEARLRCSPMKGHSHVYWYRQLPEEGLKFMVYLQKENIIDESGMPKERFSAEFPKEGPSILRIQQVVRGDSAAYFCASSPPFSGYEQYFGPGTRLTVT.

This sequence joins TRBV4-1 and TRBJ2-1; TRBD2 matches 7 bases. The germline V gene encodes CDR1 MGHRA and CDR2 YSYEKL. This CDR3 is built from 16 residues. V lost 3 bases and J lost 0; bases outside the gene matches: 5. CDR3 sequence: CASSQQLASSYNEQFF. In DNA form, the CDR3 reads TGCGCCAGCAGCCAGCAACTAGCGTCCTCCTACAATGAGCAGTTCTTC.

Here the CDR3 DNA reads TGTGCCAGCAGCTCCAGGGGGCCGACCTACGAGCAGTACTTC. Translated, it gives CASSSRGPTYEQYF. The genes are TRBV5-8 and TRBJ2-7, with 8 bases that match TRBD1. Looked up from germline, CDR1 is SGHTS and CDR2 is YDEGEE. V lost 3 bases to trimming and J lost 2 bases; unmatched junction nucleotides: 4. The CDR3 totals 14 residues.

This chain connects TRBV4-3 to TRBJ2-3; D is unresolved. The CDR3 spans 13 residues. Germline CDR1 reads LGHNA; CDR2 reads YSLEER. The germline V and J ends were trimmed by 0 bases and 4 bases, with 5 bases remaining between them. The CDR3 bases are TGCGCCAGCAGCCAAGATTGGTCAGATACGCAGTATTTT. It translates to CASSQDWSDTQYF.

Concerning this clone itself: One junction end disagrees with the germline gene, perhaps due to a read error. The V and J genes are TRBV18 and TRBJ2-1; 8 bases line up with TRBD2. The germline V gene has CDR1 KGHSH and CDR2 LQKENI. The CDR3 has 11 residues. CDR3 sequence: CASSPAGGPVF. CDR3 DNA sequence: TGTGCCAGCTCACCAGCGGGGGGCCCGGTCTTC.